This T cell receptor (beta chain) is from a study of identical twins. On this clonotype itself: The antigen remains undetermined.

Germline CDR1 is DFQATT and CDR2 is SNEGSKA (reference sequence). V shed 3 bases, J shed 3 bases, and the junction held 6 bases outside the gene matches. The CDR3 has 15 amino acids. Study-wide points: Excess sharing between twins was weaker in beta out-of-frame sequences. Carriage of fewer insertions was seen in abundant cord blood beta clonotypes, whereas memory repertoires showed none.

TCRdb re-analysed the 5' RACE reads in MiXCR, keeping a single row per CDR3 protein. The table includes approximately 700,000 distinct CDR3 sequences, 15% to 20% detected once. This sample was also put to use in a study of T cells expressing NK-cell markers. As that report states: The study sequenced eight donors, seven HCMV-seropositive and one seronegative. Among the experiments, several used an anti-gamma-delta TCR antibody to restrict sorting to alpha-beta TCR T cells.

The sequence came from a woman younger than 30 in good health. The J gene is TRBJ2-4, the V gene TRBV20-1; 9 bases agree with TRBD2. Sequencing was performed on PBMCs. CDR3 coding DNA: TGCAGTGCTAGGGTAGCGGGAGTTGACAAAAACATTCAGTACTTC. Amino acid sequence: CSARVAGVDKNIQYF.